The present entry profiles one TCR beta chain with its context. No antigen is known for it. Read sequence stops 3 residues before the CDR3 end, and the germline J gene provides the missing end. Using the immunoSEQ assay, multiplex PCR amplified TCR beta CDR3 regions from an average of about 1,300 ng of genomic DNA per sample. To correct primer bias, the assay used a complete synthetic TCR repertoire to set an amplification baseline. The amplicons were sequenced using the Illumina platform. Per the original workflow: Error correction of the sequences involved clustering with frequency ratios plus a modified nearest-neighbor algorithm, after which the sequences were analyzed in the immunoSEQ Analyzer using IMGT gene definitions. At each rarefaction depth, TCR richness and evenness were averaged over 20 rarefaction repeats, and samples with fewer sequences than the depth were excluded. V, D and J gene relative abundances were compared between groups with Wilcoxon rank sum tests, applying FDR correction. Blinded duplicates gave an intraclass correlation of 95.6% for TCR richness and an average of about 76% across some 69 gene segments. The table comes from immuneACCESS by way of TCRdb, which keeps in-frame sequences with V and J called. Part of the clones is missing from these tables; in studies checked, under half for an unresolved V gene and the rest for unknown reasons. That table supplies the V and J calls and clone size; D and trimming were determined from the DNA. The table for this sample records roughly 30,000 clones. Of the sample, about 22% falls within the top ten clones.

The data stem from a study of T cells in women clearing cervical HPV infection (dated by TCRdb to between 2017 and 2018). Regarding the study in general: The cases were approximately 23 women with histologically confirmed HPV16-related CIN3 or worse, and 2 of those women had invasive cancers. Controls were around 23 women whose single incident HPV16 infection cleared within 12 months without precancer or cancer developing. Blood from cases was collected at the visit where the lesion was first found, while blood from controls was collected once the infection could no longer be detected. For cases, the median interval between lesion detection and blood sampling was around 160 days, with an interquartile range of roughly 85 to 210 days. Because only a few women had HLA typing data, the possibility that HLA type acted as a confounder could not be ruled out. An exploratory proof-of-principle case-control study, nested within the Guanacaste HPV Natural History Study in Costa Rica, was conducted to compare TCR repertoires across cervical HPV16 outcomes. Cases and controls were matched on age within five years and on year of sample collection. Cases had a median age of 34 years and controls had a median age of around 41, with no significant differences in baseline characteristics. The parent cohort enrolled roughly 9,400 women aged 18 or older in Guanacaste, Costa Rica, in about 1992 to 1994 and followed the women for six to eight years. Quality controls consisted of five blinded duplicates per group, for a total of about 60 samples made up of roughly 50 participants and some 10 replicates.

Every participant had a single incident cervical HPV16 infection, and women with prevalent HPV16 infections were excluded. Cervical HPV DNA was detected by MY09/MY11 PCR and genotyped by dot-blot hybridization. Fifteen mL of heparinized blood were centrifuged, and the buffy coat was split into aliquots, frozen at -30 degrees C, and then kept at -80 degrees C. Genomic DNA was extracted from buffy coat specimens using QIAGEN kits. What the research found in general, with its limitations: Cases had lower TRBV6-7 relative abundance than controls (about 0.1% versus 0.15%; Bonferroni P = 0.0008). T-cell numbers per sample were unknown, so richness differences could reflect varying T-cell content rather than repertoire biology. Significantly higher TCR repertoire richness was observed in CIN3+ cases than in controls across sequencing depths, whereas no difference in evenness was found. Because of the cross-sectional design, the study could not determine whether the associations came before infection or resulted from infection, and neither effector/memory subsets nor HPV-specific T cells were isolated. Random forest classifiers combining richness and V gene abundances distinguished cases from controls with an estimated AUC of less than 0.9.

From the cysteine up to the phenylalanine, the CDR3 has a length of 13 residues. The 30 bases shown cover part of the CDR3, and their frame starts at base 1. V and J lose 0 bases and 6 bases, and a span of 6 bases separates them. CDR1 and CDR2 were assigned from the germline V gene as SGHTA and FQGTGA. The sequence links TRBV7-3 to TRBJ2-1; confidence is insufficient to name the D gene. The sample consisted of blood buffy coat. This TCR derives from a woman aged 18 to 75 with a cervical HPV16 infection that either progressed to CIN3+ or cleared (not recorded which). The CDR3 is CASSLTHPNEQFF. The covered CDR3 bases are TGTGCCAGCAGCTTAACCCATCCCAATGAG.